The present T cell receptor beta chain was sequenced within a study of PD-1 blockade in classical Hodgkin lymphoma. About the study: Nivolumab was given intravenously to patients at 3 mg/kg every 2 weeks.

Sequencing used immunoSEQ multiplex PCR; TCRdb keeps in-frame clones, though not all of them. The data hold approximately 61,000 clones, with about 85% observed a single time. Sample time point: cycle 4 day 1 (C4D1), after 6 weeks of nivolumab. Each patient relapsed following autologous stem cell transplantation, and prior brentuximab vedotin exposure differed. Progressive disease, partial response or complete response was each patient's best response. CDR1 and CDR2 from the germline V gene are WSHSY and SAAADI. V lost 2 bases and J 4 bases, leaving 6 bases between the germline ends. The CDR3 contains 13 residues. This clone was counted once.

V gene TRBV10-2 combines with J gene TRBJ1-5, with D maybe TRBD1 (5 bases). The source of this sequence is a human donor with classical Hodgkin lymphoma. Specimen: peripheral blood mononuclear cells (PBMCs), collected before the fourth cycle of nivolumab. The CDR3 DNA sequence: TGCGCCAGCAGTGAGCCAGGGAATCAGCCCCAGCATTTT. Protein sequence: CASSEPGNQPQHF.